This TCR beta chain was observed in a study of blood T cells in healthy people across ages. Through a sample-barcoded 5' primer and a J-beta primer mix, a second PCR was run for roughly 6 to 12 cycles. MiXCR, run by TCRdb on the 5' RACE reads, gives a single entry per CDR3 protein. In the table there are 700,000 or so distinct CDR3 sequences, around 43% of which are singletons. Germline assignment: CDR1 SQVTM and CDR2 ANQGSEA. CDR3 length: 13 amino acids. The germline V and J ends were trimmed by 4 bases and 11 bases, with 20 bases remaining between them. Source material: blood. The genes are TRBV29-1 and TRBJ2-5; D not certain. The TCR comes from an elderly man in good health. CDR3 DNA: TGCAGCGTTGTTGGACCACTGAACAATGAGCAGTACTTC. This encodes CSVVGPLNNEQYF.